This T cell receptor (beta chain) was found in a study of shared clonotypes between healthy human individuals. Method: immunoSEQ multiplex PCR; TCRdb's copy keeps in-frame clones and lacks some. There are over a million clones in the sample; around 95% occur only once, and 0.95% to 1.5% lies in the top ten. Donation came from healthy HIV-negative adults that had no recent acute infections or vaccinations. J gave up 1 base and V 5 bases, and 8 bases lay outside the gene matches. Germline V CDR1 and CDR2: SEHNR, FQNEAQ (reference sequence). The CDR3 extends over 16 amino acids. This chain uses TRBV7-9 with TRBJ2-3; 8 bases are shared with TRBD2. The sequenced sample was naive CD4+ T cells sorted from blood. Subset in this sample: CD45RA+ positively selected. This clonotype was sampled from a man under 40 in good health. CDR3 nucleotide sequence: TGTGCCAGCAGCAGTCTAGCGGGTCTCCGCACAGATACGCAGTATTTT. Its protein product is CASSSLAGLRTDTQYF.